This TCR beta chain originates from a study of shared clonotypes between healthy human individuals. Naivety among CD8 cells was defined by CD45RO negativity and positive CCR7 selection, thereby excluding terminally differentiated effector memory CD45RA+ cells. Healthy adults negative for HIV, lacking recent acute infections or vaccinations, served as donors. V lost 4 bases, J lost 3 bases, and 10 bases lay in between. Per the germline V gene, CDR1 is MNHNY and CDR2 is SVGAGI (reference sequence). This CDR3 contains 13 residues. Measured with immunoSEQ multiplex PCR; TCRdb has only the in-frame clones, and not every one. This table holds millions of clones, approximately 94% found once.

Input material: naive CD8+ T cells sorted from blood. The V gene is TRBV6-6, the J gene TRBJ2-7, with D possibly TRBD1 on 5 matching bases. The origin of this receptor is a man aged 18 to 30 in good health. The CDR3 protein is CASSLQVDYEQYF. DNA for the CDR3: TGTGCCAGCAGTTTACAGGTTGACTACGAGCAGTACTTC.